This note documents a single TCR beta chain sequence. Its cognate antigen is unknown. V gave up 8 bases and J gave up 7 bases; unmatched junction bases: 8. Germline V gene lookup returns CDR1 SNHLY and CDR2 FYNNEI. The length of the CDR3 is 12 residues. Following extraction, RNA underwent reverse transcription to cDNA, which served as the sequencing template. Profiled with immunoSEQ multiplex PCR; TCRdb holds only in-frame clones, not every one. Of over 250,000 clones in the sample, 60% were seen once. This record comes from a study of CD8+ T cells in alopecia areata. Across the study: Patients received oral tofacitinib, 5 to 10 mg twice daily, for moderate-to-severe alopecia areata. Affected scalp percentage gauged treated patients' severity. Dosing with tofacitinib proceeded for 6 to 18 months, followed by 6 months off drug.

Notes on the study in general: Resident alphabeta T-cell populations of normal skin are likewise subject to sequencing in scalp samples.

As for treatment: oral pan-JAK inhibitor, 5-10 mg twice daily. The source of this sequence is a human donor with alopecia areata. The material was CD4+ T cells sorted from blood, obtained at week 52, from a patient treated with tofacitinib. The chain is built from TRBV2 and TRBJ2-7, with TRBD2 matching over 7 bases. CDR3 sequence (DNA): TGTGCCAGCCTGCCCCTCGGGGGGGAGCAGTACTTC. Translation: CASLPLGGEQYF.